A single T cell receptor (beta chain) is shown here with its context. Its antigen is as yet unknown. This table comes from immunoSEQ multiplex PCR, and its TCRdb copy is limited to in-frame clones, with some not included. The sample yields roughly 150,000 clones, just under 95% seen once. The data were taken from a study of T cell responses to AZD1222 COVID-19 vaccine. Study background: Some second doses came at about 4 weeks and others at about 12 weeks; these were pooled.

Study outcomes and limitations: The sample set comprised mostly white British donors with more females, and clonal diversity was possibly underestimated. Spike as a whole was targeted by vaccine-associated CD4 TCRs, dominant at 160-218 and 743-854.

CDR3 size: 16 residues. J was trimmed by 4 bases and V by 5 bases; bases with no gene match: 7. Per germline, CDR1 MDHEN and CDR2 SYDVKM. The genes are TRBV28 and TRBJ2-1, with TRBD2 matching 11 bases. Sequences were derived from peripheral blood, sampled on day 0 of AZD1222 vaccination. The TCR was taken from an adult in good health. The CDR3 spells CASSTPGTSGYNEQFF. The CDR3 nucleotides read TGTGCCAGCAGTACTCCCGGGACTAGCGGTTACAATGAGCAGTTCTTC.